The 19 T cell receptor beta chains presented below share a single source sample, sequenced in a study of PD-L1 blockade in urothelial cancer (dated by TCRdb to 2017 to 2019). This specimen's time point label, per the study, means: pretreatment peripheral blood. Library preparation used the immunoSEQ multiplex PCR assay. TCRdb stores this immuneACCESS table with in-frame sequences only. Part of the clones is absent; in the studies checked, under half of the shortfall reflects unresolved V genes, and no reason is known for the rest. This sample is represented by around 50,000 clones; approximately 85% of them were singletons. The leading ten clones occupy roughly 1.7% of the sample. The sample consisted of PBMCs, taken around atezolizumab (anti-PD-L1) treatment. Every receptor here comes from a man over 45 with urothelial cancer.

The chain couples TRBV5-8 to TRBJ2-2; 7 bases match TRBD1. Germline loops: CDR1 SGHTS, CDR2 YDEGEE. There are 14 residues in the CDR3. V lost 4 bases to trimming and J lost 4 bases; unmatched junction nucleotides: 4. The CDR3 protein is CASSPGQLTGELFF. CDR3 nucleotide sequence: TGTGCCAGCAGCCCGGGACAGCTCACCGGGGAGCTGTTTTTT.

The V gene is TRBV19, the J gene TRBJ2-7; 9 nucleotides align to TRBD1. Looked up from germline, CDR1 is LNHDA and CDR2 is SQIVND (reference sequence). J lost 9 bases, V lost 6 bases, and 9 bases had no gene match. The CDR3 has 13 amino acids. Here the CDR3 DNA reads TGTGCCAGTAGACCGGGACAGGGTCGGGGGCAGTACTTC. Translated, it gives CASRPGQGRGQYF.

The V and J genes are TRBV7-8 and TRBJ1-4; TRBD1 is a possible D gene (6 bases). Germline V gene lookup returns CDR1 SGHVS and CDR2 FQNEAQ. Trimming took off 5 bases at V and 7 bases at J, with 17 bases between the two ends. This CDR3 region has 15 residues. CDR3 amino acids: CASSPSQGRGEKLFF. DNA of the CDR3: TGTGCCAGCAGCCCTAGCCAGGGGCGCGGTGAAAAACTGTTTTTT.

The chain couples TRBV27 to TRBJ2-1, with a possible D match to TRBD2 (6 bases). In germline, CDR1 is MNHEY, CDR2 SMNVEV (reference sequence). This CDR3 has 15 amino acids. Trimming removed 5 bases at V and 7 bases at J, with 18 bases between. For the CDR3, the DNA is TGTGCCAGCAGTGCCACTAGCAGTCCTTGGAATGAGCAGTTCTTC. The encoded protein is CASSATSSPWNEQFF.

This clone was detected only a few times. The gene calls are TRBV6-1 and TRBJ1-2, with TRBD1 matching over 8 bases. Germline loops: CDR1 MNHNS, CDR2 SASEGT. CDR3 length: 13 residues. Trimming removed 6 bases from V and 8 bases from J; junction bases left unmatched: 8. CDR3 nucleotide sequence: TGTGCCAGCAGAGGACAGGGAGGGAGAGGCTACACCTTC. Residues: CASRGQGGRGYTF.

The CDR3 DNA is TGCGCCAGCAGCTTACGAGGGTGGGAGCAGTACTTC. It is translated as CASSLRGWEQYF. V is TRBV5-1 and J is TRBJ2-7; tentative D call: TRBD2 (5 bases). The CDR3 is 12 amino acids. The germline V gene has CDR1 SGHRS and CDR2 YFSETQ. V lost 2 bases and J lost 7, with 10 bases in between.

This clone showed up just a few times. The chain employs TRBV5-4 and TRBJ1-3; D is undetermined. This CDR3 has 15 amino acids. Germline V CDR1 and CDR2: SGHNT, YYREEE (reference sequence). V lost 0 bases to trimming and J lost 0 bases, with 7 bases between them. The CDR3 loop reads CASSLDSNSGNTIYF. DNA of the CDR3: TGTGCCAGCAGCTTGGACTCAAACTCTGGAAACACCATATATTTT.

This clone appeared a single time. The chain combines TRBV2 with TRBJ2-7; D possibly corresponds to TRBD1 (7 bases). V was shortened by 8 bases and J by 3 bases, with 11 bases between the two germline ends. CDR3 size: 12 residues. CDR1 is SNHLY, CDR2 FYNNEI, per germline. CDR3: CASQGDFYEQYF. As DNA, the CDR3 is TGTGCCAGCCAGGGGGACTTCTACGAGCAGTACTTC.

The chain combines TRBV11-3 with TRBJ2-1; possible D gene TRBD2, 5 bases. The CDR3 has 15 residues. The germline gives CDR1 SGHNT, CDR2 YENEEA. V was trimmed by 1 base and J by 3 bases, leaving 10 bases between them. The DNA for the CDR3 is TGTGCCAGCAGCTTAGGTCAAGCGGTCTACAATGAGCAGTTCTTC. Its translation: CASSLGQAVYNEQFF. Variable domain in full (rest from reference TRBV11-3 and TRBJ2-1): EAGVVQSPRYKIIEKKQPVAFWCNPISGHNTLYWYLQNLGQGPELLIRYENEEAVDDSQLPKDRFSAERLKGVDSTLKIQPAELGDSAVYLCASSLGQAVYNEQFFGPGTRLTVL.

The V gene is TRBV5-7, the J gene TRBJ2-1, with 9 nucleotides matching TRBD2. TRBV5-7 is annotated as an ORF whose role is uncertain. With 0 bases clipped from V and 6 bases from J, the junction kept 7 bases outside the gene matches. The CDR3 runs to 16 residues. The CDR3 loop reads CASSLGSGGLCNEQFF. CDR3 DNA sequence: TGTGCCAGCAGCTTGGGTAGCGGGGGTCTCTGCAATGAGCAGTTCTTC.

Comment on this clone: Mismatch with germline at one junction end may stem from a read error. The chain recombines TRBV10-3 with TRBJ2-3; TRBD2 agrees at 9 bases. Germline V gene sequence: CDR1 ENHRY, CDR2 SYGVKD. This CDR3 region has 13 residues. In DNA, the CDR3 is TGTGCCATCACCGGGACTAGCAAAGATACGCAGTATTTT. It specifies CAITGTSKDTQYF.

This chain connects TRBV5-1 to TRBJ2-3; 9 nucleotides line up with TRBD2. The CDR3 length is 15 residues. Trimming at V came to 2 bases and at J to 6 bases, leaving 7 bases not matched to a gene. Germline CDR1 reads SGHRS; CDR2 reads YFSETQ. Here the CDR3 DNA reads TGCGCCAGCAGCTTAGGCGGGAGGGGTTCGGATACGCAGTATTTT. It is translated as CASSLGGRGSDTQYF.

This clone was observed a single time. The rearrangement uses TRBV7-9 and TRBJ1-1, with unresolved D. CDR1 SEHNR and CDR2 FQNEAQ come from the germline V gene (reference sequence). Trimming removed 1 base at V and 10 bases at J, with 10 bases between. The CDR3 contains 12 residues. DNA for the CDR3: TGTGCCAGCAGCTTAGACTCCGGCGGAGCTTTCTTT. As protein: CASSLDSGGAFF. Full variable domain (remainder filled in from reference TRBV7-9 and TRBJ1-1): DTGVSQNPRHKITKRGQNVTFRCDPISEHNRLYWYRQTLGQGPEFLTYFQNEAQLEKSRLLSDRFSAERPKGSFSTLEIQRTEQGDSAMYLCASSLDSGGAFFGQGTRLTVV.

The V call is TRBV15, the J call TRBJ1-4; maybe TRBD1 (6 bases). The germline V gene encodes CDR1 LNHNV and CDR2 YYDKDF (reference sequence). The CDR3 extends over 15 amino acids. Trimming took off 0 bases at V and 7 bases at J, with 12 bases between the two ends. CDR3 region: CATSRDRGRGEKLFF. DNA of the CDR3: TGTGCCACCAGCAGAGATCGAGGCAGGGGTGAAAAACTGTTTTTT.

The CDR3 DNA reads as TGTGCCAGCAGCACCTTCGGCTCAGGCTCTGGGGGCTACACCTTC. Translated: CASSTFGSGSGGYTF. The chain employs TRBV9 and TRBJ1-2; no definite D call. Germline CDR1 reads SGDLS; CDR2 reads YYNGEE. The CDR3 spans 15 residues. Between the trimmed V and J ends, which lost 4 bases and 8 bases, there was a span of 21 bases.

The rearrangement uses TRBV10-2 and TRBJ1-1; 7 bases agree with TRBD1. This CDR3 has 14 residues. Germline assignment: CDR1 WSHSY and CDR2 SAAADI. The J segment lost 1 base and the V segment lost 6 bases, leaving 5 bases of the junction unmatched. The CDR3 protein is CASRSDRSNTEAFF. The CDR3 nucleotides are TGCGCCAGCAGATCGGACAGGTCGAACACTGAAGCTTTCTTT.

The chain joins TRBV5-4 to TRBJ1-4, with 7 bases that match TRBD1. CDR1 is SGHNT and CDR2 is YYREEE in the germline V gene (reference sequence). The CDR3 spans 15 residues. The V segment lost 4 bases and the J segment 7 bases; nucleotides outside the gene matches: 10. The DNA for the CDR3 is TGTGCCAGCAGCCAGGGGGTAGGGACGGGTGAAAAACTGTTTTTT. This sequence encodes CASSQGVGTGEKLFF.

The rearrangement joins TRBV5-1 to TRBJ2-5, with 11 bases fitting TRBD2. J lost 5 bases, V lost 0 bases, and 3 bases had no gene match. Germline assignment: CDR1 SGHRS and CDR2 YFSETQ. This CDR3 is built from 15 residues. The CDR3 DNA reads TGCGCCAGCAGCTTGGGTAGCGGGAGGGCCGAGACCCAGTACTTC. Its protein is CASSLGSGRAETQYF.

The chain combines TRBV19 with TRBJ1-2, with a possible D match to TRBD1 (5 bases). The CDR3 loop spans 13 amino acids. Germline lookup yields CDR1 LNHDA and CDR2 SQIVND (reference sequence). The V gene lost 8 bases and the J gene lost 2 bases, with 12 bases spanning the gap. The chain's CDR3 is CASGHGRNYGYTF. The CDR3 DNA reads TGTGCCAGTGGACATGGGCGGAACTATGGCTACACCTTC.